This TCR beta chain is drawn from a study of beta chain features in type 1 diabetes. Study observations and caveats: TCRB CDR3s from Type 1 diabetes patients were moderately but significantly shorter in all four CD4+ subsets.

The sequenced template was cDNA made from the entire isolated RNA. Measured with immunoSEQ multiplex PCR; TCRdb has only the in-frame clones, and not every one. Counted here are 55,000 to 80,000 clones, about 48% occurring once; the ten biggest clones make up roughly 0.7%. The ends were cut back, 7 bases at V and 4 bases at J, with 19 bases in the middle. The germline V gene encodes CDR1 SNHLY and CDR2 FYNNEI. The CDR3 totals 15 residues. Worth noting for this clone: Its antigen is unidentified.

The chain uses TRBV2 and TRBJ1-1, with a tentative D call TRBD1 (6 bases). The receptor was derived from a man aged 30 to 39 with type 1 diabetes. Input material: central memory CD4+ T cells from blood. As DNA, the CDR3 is TGTGCCAGCACTCAGACAGGACTTACCTCCACTGAAGCTTTCTTT. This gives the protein CASTQTGLTSTEAFF.